These T cell receptor beta chains were read from a single sample in a study of Graves' ophthalmopathy and Graves' hyperthyroidism. MiXCR, run by TCRdb on the multiplex PCR reads, gives a single entry per CDR3 protein. The table lists about 500,000 distinct CDR3 sequences, approximately 15% of them singletons, with about a tenth in the top ten. Sample: blood. The receptors stem from a woman aged 25-40 years with Graves' ophthalmopathy. The CDR3 runs from the conserved cysteine through the conserved F or W. Fields, in order: J gene, D gene, V gene, clone size, CDR3 DNA, CDR3 protein. The D gene is left open where the match is weak. A row's size may be missing; if present it is once, few, many or a size class.

j_gene: TRBJ2-2; d_gene: TRBD2; v_gene: TRBV11-2; abundance: many; CDR3nt: TGTGCCAGCAGCCTGGGACTAGCGGGAGGGGTCGGGGAGCTGTTTTTT; CDR3aa: CASSLGLAGGVGELFF
j_gene: TRBJ2-4; d_gene: NA; v_gene: TRBV11-3; abundance: many; CDR3nt: TGTGCCAGCAGCTTTACCAGGGGAGGGAACATTCAGTACTTC; CDR3aa: CASSFTRGGNIQYF
j_gene: TRBJ1-2; d_gene: NA; v_gene: TRBV2; abundance: many; CDR3nt: TGTGCCAGCAGTGAAGTAGTAGGCGGCCTGAATGGCTACACCTTC; CDR3aa: CASSEVVGGLNGYTF
j_gene: TRBJ1-2; d_gene: NA; v_gene: TRBV6-2/TRBV6-3; abundance: NA; CDR3nt: TGTGCCAGCAGTTCCCAGACAGACTATGGCTACACCTTC; CDR3aa: CASSSQTDYGYTF
j_gene: TRBJ1-1; d_gene: TRBD1; v_gene: TRBV19; abundance: many; CDR3nt: TGTGCCAGTAGTGACAGGGGGCGTGAAGCTTTCTTT; CDR3aa: CASSDRGREAFF
j_gene: TRBJ2-2; d_gene: NA; v_gene: TRBV20-1; abundance: many; CDR3nt: TGCAGTGCTAGAGATTTGATTAGCGGGAACACCGGGGAGCTGTTTTTT; CDR3aa: CSARDLISGNTGELFF
j_gene: TRBJ2-7; d_gene: NA; v_gene: TRBV10-1; abundance: many; CDR3nt: TGCGCCAGCAGTGAGTCACGGTTAAGAGGGATCTACGAGCAGTACTTC; CDR3aa: CASSESRLRGIYEQYF
j_gene: TRBJ2-5; d_gene: TRBD2; v_gene: TRBV30; abundance: many; CDR3nt: TGTGCCTGGAGTGGAAGAGCGGGGGGGCTTGGAGAGACCCAGTACTTC; CDR3aa: CAWSGRAGGLGETQYF
j_gene: TRBJ1-5; d_gene: NA; v_gene: TRBV10-3; abundance: NA; CDR3nt: TGTGCCAGCAGTGAGTCGGCGGGACATCTGTACAATCAGCCCCAGCATTTT; CDR3aa: CASSESAGHLYNQPQHF
j_gene: TRBJ1-2; d_gene: NA; v_gene: TRBV5-1; abundance: many; CDR3nt: TGCGCCAGCAGCTTGGAACCGGGGCAGAACTATGGCTACACCTTC; CDR3aa: CASSLEPGQNYGYTF
j_gene: TRBJ2-7; d_gene: NA; v_gene: TRBV5-1; abundance: many; CDR3nt: TGCGCCAGCAGCTTGAGGCCGACAGACGAGCAGTACTTC; CDR3aa: CASSLRPTDEQYF
j_gene: TRBJ2-5; d_gene: TRBD1; v_gene: TRBV6-1; abundance: many; CDR3nt: TGTGCCAGCATCTTCGGACACAGGGGGCTTTCTGAGACCCAGTACTTC; CDR3aa: CASIFGHRGLSETQYF
j_gene: TRBJ1-2; d_gene: TRBD1; v_gene: TRBV28; abundance: many; CDR3nt: TGTGCCAGCAGCCTCGATTATTCCAGGGGGCTAGTTGGCTACACCTTC; CDR3aa: CASSLDYSRGLVGYTF
j_gene: TRBJ2-4; d_gene: TRBD1; v_gene: TRBV6-1; abundance: many; CDR3nt: TGTGCCAGCAGTAAGGGACAGGGCGAGTTAGCCAAAAACATTAAGTACTTC; CDR3aa: CASSKGQGELAKNIKYF
j_gene: TRBJ1-1; d_gene: NA; v_gene: TRBV12-3/TRBV12-4; abundance: many; CDR3nt: TGTGCCAGCAGTTTTAGAGGGGGGGACACTGAAGCTTTCTTT; CDR3aa: CASSFRGGDTEAFF
j_gene: TRBJ1-6; d_gene: TRBD1; v_gene: TRBV27; abundance: many; CDR3nt: TGTGCCAGCAGTCCGACCGGGACAGGGGATTCACCCCTCCACTTT; CDR3aa: CASSPTGTGDSPLHF
j_gene: TRBJ1-1; d_gene: NA; v_gene: TRBV28; abundance: many; CDR3nt: TGTGCCAGCACCAGCTCTTTGAACACTGAAGCTTTCTTT; CDR3aa: CASTSSLNTEAFF
j_gene: TRBJ2-7; d_gene: NA; v_gene: TRBV30; abundance: few; CDR3nt: TGTGCCTGGAGCGACACATACTACGAGCAGTACTTC; CDR3aa: CAWSDTYYEQYF
j_gene: TRBJ2-5; d_gene: NA; v_gene: TRBV7-9; abundance: many; CDR3nt: TGTGCCAGCAGCTTAGCGGGGATAGAGACCCAGTACTTC; CDR3aa: CASSLAGIETQYF
j_gene: TRBJ2-7; d_gene: TRBD1; v_gene: TRBV27; abundance: NA; CDR3nt: TGTGCCAGCAGTTTGGACAGGGGGCATGGCTACGAGCAGTACTTC; CDR3aa: CASSLDRGHGYEQYF
j_gene: TRBJ2-7; d_gene: TRBD1; v_gene: TRBV18; abundance: few; CDR3nt: TGTGCCAGCTCTCCGGGACAGGGGCCCAACGAGCAGTACTTC; CDR3aa: CASSPGQGPNEQYF
j_gene: TRBJ1-5; d_gene: NA; v_gene: TRBV7-8; abundance: NA; CDR3nt: TGTGCCAGCACCTTTCGGGGGACGGGACAGCCCCAGCATTTT; CDR3aa: CASTFRGTGQPQHF
j_gene: TRBJ2-2; d_gene: NA; v_gene: TRBV6-1; abundance: many; CDR3nt: TGTGCCAGCAGGGACAGTGGAACCGGGGAGCTGTTTTTT; CDR3aa: CASRDSGTGELFF
j_gene: TRBJ1-2; d_gene: TRBD1; v_gene: TRBV6-1; abundance: NA; CDR3nt: TGTGCCAGCAGCCGTTCATGGACAGGGGGTCCCAATGGCTACACCTTC; CDR3aa: CASSRSWTGGPNGYTF
j_gene: TRBJ1-2; d_gene: NA; v_gene: TRBV7-3; abundance: many; CDR3nt: TGTGCCAGCAGCTTATATGGGGGAGATGGTGGCTACACCTTC; CDR3aa: CASSLYGGDGGYTF